This TCR beta chain was identified in a study of cytomegalovirus exposure and HLA in healthy donors. General study findings and limits: Later on, a genetic analysis was performed. It linked a missense variant in DCLRE1C with V- and J-gene trimming of TCR beta. Most sequenced TCRs were rare (though some public TCRs occurred in many donors). In a later analysis, parvovirus B19, influenza, CMV and Epstein-Barr virus appeared linked to several top co-occurrence clusters.

A multiplex PCR was run with 60 Vbeta primers and 13 Jbeta primers. Original analysis: An analysis performed later counted 72 million or so unique TCR beta chains (roughly 11 million of them shared). The data were produced by immunoSEQ multiplex PCR, yet TCRdb's version contains in-frame clones alone and is incomplete. The DNA gave D and trimming, while V, J and clone size come from that table. The sample gives approximately 130,000 clones, around 77% of which show up once; more than 0.95% is in the top ten. About this clone itself: Its antigen is not identified.

The V gene's germline CDR1 is MDHEN and CDR2 SYDVKM. The length of the CDR3 is 17 residues. V lost 6 bases and J lost 0, with 17 bases in between. The sample consisted of PBMCs. V usage is TRBV28 and J usage is TRBJ2-2, with D hard to call. This TCR came from a man in his fifties in good health and CMV-seronegative. CDR3 sequence (DNA): TGTGCCAGCAGGTGGTCGGTCGGGTCCGCGAACACCGGGGAGCTGTTTTTT. Protein: CASRWSVGSANTGELFF.